This T cell receptor beta chain comes out of a study of breast tumors, draining lymph nodes, adjacent tissues. There are 11 residues in the CDR3. Germline values: CDR1 DFQATT, CDR2 SNEGSKA (reference sequence). The V end lost 3 bases, the J end lost 12 bases, and 14 bases lay between the germline ends. The lymph nodes were axillary draining lymph nodes from breast cancer patients. MiXCR was run by TCRdb on the multiplex PCR reads, yielding one entry per CDR3 protein. The sample includes fewer than 90,000 distinct CDR3 sequences, over 25% of them seen just once. Turning to this clonotype: Its specificity is not known.

Overall study findings and caveats: That most tumor T cells come from lymph nodes remained unproven.

Input material: axillary lymph node tissue. The clonotype comes from a female donor with breast cancer. Some clones in this sample may be carry-over from other donors' samples. The chain has TRBV20-1 and TRBJ1-2, with D maybe TRBD1 (5 bases). CDR3 in DNA: TGCAGTGCTAGTCGGGGGTCTGGAAACACCTTC. It is translated as CSASRGSGNTF.